A single TCR beta chain is shown here with its context. Antigen: not known. Libraries were prepared by immunoSEQ multiplex PCR; TCRdb keeps only in-frame clonotypes and omits some of them. The table has 60,000 to 95,000 clones, under 98% seen once. These data come from a study of Tregs in tolerant kidney transplant recipients. Study in general: Related graft donors supplied nonmyeloablative bone marrow transplants, and mixed chimerism was transient.

Broader study findings: In tolerant patients, donor-specific Tregs outgrew total Tregs, suggesting antigen-driven expansion. Biological reproducibility was not directly addressed, but technical replication error appeared minimal. Some patients' samples used different primers over time, so nucleotide sequences weren't comparable.

The sample consisted of CD4+ T cells from blood, taken before the transplant. The TCR comes from a human donor who received a combined kidney and bone marrow transplant.

CDR3 protein: CASTRLAGGGNEQFF. The CDR3 DNA follows: TGTGCCAGCACCCGACTAGCGGGAGGGGGGAATGAGCAGTTCTTC. This sequence joins TRBV6-5 and TRBJ2-1; TRBD2 aligns across 14 bases. CDR3 length: 15 residues. Germline CDR1 MNHEY, CDR2 SVGAGI. Losses at the gene ends were 7 bases for V and 7 bases for J; bases not matched to a gene: 6.